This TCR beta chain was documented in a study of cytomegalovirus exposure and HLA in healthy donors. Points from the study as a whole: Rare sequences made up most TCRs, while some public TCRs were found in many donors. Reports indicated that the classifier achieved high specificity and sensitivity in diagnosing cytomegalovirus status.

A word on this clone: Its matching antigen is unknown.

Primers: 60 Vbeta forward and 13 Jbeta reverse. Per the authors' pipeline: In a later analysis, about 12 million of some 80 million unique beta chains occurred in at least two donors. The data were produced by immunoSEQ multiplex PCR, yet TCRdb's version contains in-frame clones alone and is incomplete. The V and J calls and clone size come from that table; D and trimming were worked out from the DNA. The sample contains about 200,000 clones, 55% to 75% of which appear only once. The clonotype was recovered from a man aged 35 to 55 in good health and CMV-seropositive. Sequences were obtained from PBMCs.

DNA for the CDR3: TGTGCCAGCAGCCAAGGGACAGGGACGTTTCAGCCCCAGCATTTT. It is translated as CASSQGTGTFQPQHF. The chain combines TRBV7-8 with TRBJ1-5; the match to TRBD1 covers 9 bases. Germline CDR1 reads SGHVS; CDR2 reads FQNEAQ. The V gene end was trimmed by 5 bases and the J gene end by 6 bases; junction bases not matched to a gene: 8. The CDR3 has 15 residues.